This is a list of T cell receptor beta chains from one sample in a study of cytomegalovirus exposure and HLA in healthy donors. Repertoires were generated with immunoSEQ multiplex PCR, while TCRdb's copy carries only in-frame clones and drops some. The sample includes 200,000 to 250,000 clones, roughly 82% of them seen just once. Sample: PBMCs. These receptors came from a woman aged 40 to 50 in good health and CMV-seropositive. The CDR3 runs from the conserved cysteine through the conserved F or W. Fields, in order: clone size, J gene, D gene, V gene, CDR3 protein, CDR3 DNA. The D gene is left open where the match is weak. The listing skips clone size in some rows; elsewhere it reads once, few, many or a size class.

once TRBJ1-1 NA TRBV12-1 CASSFGGVESGRTEAFF TGTGCCAGCAGCTTTGGGGGGGTTGAGTCGGGTCGGACTGAAGCTTTCTTT
NA TRBJ1-2 NA TRBV28 CASWAGANYGYTF TGTGCCAGCTGGGCAGGGGCGAACTATGGCTACACCTTC
once TRBJ1-2 NA TRBV30 CAWSVEAYGYTF TGTGCCTGGAGTGTAGAGGCGTATGGCTACACCTTC
NA TRBJ1-5 NA TRBV6-5 CASSYSPGLPNQPQHF TGTGCCAGCAGTTACTCGCCGGGACTGCCAAATCAGCCCCAGCATTTT
NA TRBJ2-1 TRBD2 TRBV7-2 CASSLLSGSFYNEQFF TGTGCCAGCAGCTTACTTAGCGGGAGTTTTTACAATGAGCAGTTCTTC
once TRBJ1-3 NA TRBV6-6 CASRPPATGHGNTIYF TGTGCCAGCAGACCACCGGCCACAGGGCACGGAAACACCATATATTTT
NA TRBJ1-1 NA TRBV7-2 CASSIRQNTEAFF TGTGCCAGCAGCATTCGACAGAACACTGAAGCTTTCTTT
NA TRBJ2-6 TRBD1 TRBV27 CASSQQGAGANVLTF TGTGCCAGCAGTCAACAGGGGGCTGGGGCCAACGTCCTGACTTTC
NA TRBJ2-3 NA TRBV7-2 CASAGSSQGSDTQYF TGTGCCAGCGCCGGCAGCTCCCAGGGGTCAGATACGCAGTATTTT
NA TRBJ1-1 NA TRBV10-3 CAISERENLNTEAFF TGTGCCATCAGTGAGAGAGAGAATTTGAACACTGAAGCTTTCTTT
NA TRBJ1-2 TRBD1 TRBV5-1 CASSISGQGYGYTF TGCGCCAGCAGCATCTCGGGACAGGGCTATGGCTACACCTTC
few TRBJ2-7 NA TRBV27 CASSLSGLGYEQYF TGTGCCAGCAGTTTATCGGGCTTGGGCTACGAGCAGTACTTC
NA TRBJ1-1 NA TRBV30 CAWMRGRNTEAFF TGTGCCTGGATGAGGGGGAGGAACACTGAAGCTTTCTTT
few TRBJ2-2 NA TRBV21-1 CASSDRPTENTGELFF TGTGCCAGCAGCGATCGCCCGACAGAAAACACCGGGGAGCTGTTTTTT
NA TRBJ2-1 TRBD2 TRBV7-9 CASSFGRAGNEQFF TGTGCCAGCAGCTTCGGGAGGGCCGGTAATGAGCAGTTCTTC
NA TRBJ1-1 NA TRBV6-6 CASSYAGGTAEAFF TGTGCCAGCAGTTACGCGGGAGGGACGGCTGAAGCTTTCTTT